Below, 16 T cell receptor beta chains from the same sample are listed, as sequenced in a study of shared clonotypes between healthy human individuals. The repertoire was sequenced with immunoSEQ multiplex PCR; TCRdb's copy has only in-frame clones and lacks some. The sample includes around 980,000 clones, 78% of them seen just once. The sequencing input was memory CD4+ T cells from PBMCs. The subset denotes: CD45RA-negative fraction. All receptors come from a man in his late teens or twenties in good health. Some clones in this sample may be carry-over from other donors' samples.

V and J are TRBV11-2 and TRBJ2-1; no definite D call. The CDR3 extends over 14 amino acids. CDR1 is SGHAT and CDR2 is FQNNGV in the germline V gene. V was trimmed by 7 bases and J by 3 bases, leaving 13 bases between them. The CDR3 DNA reads as TGTGCCAGCACCACGTCGGGCGGCTACAATGAGCAGTTCTTC. It codes for CASTTSGGYNEQFF.

The V call is TRBV30, the J call TRBJ2-7; TRBD2 matches 7 bases. Germline lookup yields CDR1 GTSNPN and CDR2 SVGIG (reference sequence). Germline trimming cut 2 bases from V and 6 bases from J; bases unmatched to any gene: 13. This CDR3 has 15 residues. In DNA, the CDR3 is TGTGCCTGGAGTCCCCAACGGGAGGCCCTCTTCGAGCAGTACTTC. It translates to CAWSPQREALFEQYF.

The gene calls are TRBV4-2 and TRBJ2-3, with a weak D call TRBD2 (5 bases). V gave up 3 bases and J gave up 2 bases, with 15 bases separating them. This CDR3 is 16 amino acids long. Germline V gene data show CDR1 as LGHNA and CDR2 as YNFKEQ. The CDR3, as DNA: TGTGCCAGCAGCCAGGCTGGACTTCTGACCACAGATACGCAGTATTTT. This encodes CASSQAGLLTTDTQYF.

The chain combines TRBV5-1 with TRBJ2-7; D is unresolved. This CDR3 contains 15 residues. Per germline, CDR1 SGHRS and CDR2 YFSETQ. Trimming left V 0 bases short and J 4 bases short, with 14 bases between. The CDR3 sequence is CASSLAPGNEYEQYF. The CDR3 DNA reads as TGCGCCAGCAGCTTGGCTCCTGGAAACGAGTACGAGCAGTACTTC.

V usage is TRBV30 and J usage is TRBJ2-4; D remains unclear. V dropped 0 bases and J dropped 0 bases, with 9 bases sitting between them. This CDR3 region has 15 residues. Germline V gene lookup returns CDR1 GTSNPN and CDR2 SVGIG (reference sequence). The DNA of the CDR3 is TGTGCCTGGAGTGTACATAGATTAGCCAAAAACATTCAGTACTTC. Translation gives CAWSVHRLAKNIQYF. Using reference TRBV30 and TRBJ2-4 for the parts outside the CDR3, the full variable domain is SQTIHQWPATLVQPVGSPLSLECTVEGTSNPNLYWYRQAAGRGLQLLFYSVGIGQISSEVPQNLSASRPQDRQFILSSKKLLLSDSGFYLCAWSVHRLAKNIQYFGAGTRLSVL.

The J gene is TRBJ2-7, the V gene TRBV28; TRBD1 matches 10 bases. Germline V gives CDR1 MDHEN, CDR2 SYDVKM. V lost 7 bases to trimming and J lost 3 bases; unmatched junction nucleotides: 12. This CDR3 has 16 residues. CDR3 sequence reads: CASTTLSRDRGYEQYF. CDR3 DNA: TGTGCCAGCACCACGCTTTCCCGGGACAGGGGCTACGAGCAGTACTTC.

The rearrangement joins TRBV2 to TRBJ2-5; possible D gene TRBD2, 5 bases. V lost 3 bases, J lost 9 bases, and 14 bases lay in between. The germline gives CDR1 SNHLY, CDR2 FYNNEI. The CDR3 sequence is 13 residues long. The CDR3 reads CASSEMGFGAQYF. The DNA for the CDR3 is TGTGCCAGCAGTGAGATGGGATTCGGGGCCCAGTACTTC.

The genes are TRBV10-1 and TRBJ2-1; D uncertain. The CDR3 is 12 residues long. CDR1 and CDR2 (germline): WNHNN, SYGVQD (reference sequence). V lost 3 bases and J 5 bases, leaving 5 bases between the germline ends. CDR3 residues: CASSDSNNEQFF. Here the CDR3 DNA reads TGCGCCAGCAGTGACAGCAACAATGAGCAGTTCTTC.

The CDR3 reads CASNPGGGGRRDGYTF. The DNA of the CDR3 is TGTGCCAGCAACCCCGGAGGGGGGGGTCGACGCGATGGCTACACCTTC. The genes are TRBV25-1 and TRBJ1-2, with D perhaps matching TRBD1 (6 bases). Per the germline V gene, CDR1 is MGHDK and CDR2 is SYGVNS. Trimming shortened V by 7 bases and J by 6 bases, and 24 bases separated the two germline ends. CDR3 length equals 16 residues.

The chain links TRBV4-1 to TRBJ2-7, with 12 bases lining up with TRBD2. Germline V CDR1 and CDR2: MGHRA, YSYEKL. The CDR3 loop spans 15 amino acids. The V and J ends lost 5 bases and 3 bases, in that order; junction bases with no gene match: 5. The DNA of the CDR3 is TGCGCCAGCAGCAATCTAGCGGGAGGGCACTACGAGCAGTACTTC. Its translation is CASSNLAGGHYEQYF.

The V call is TRBV5-1, the J call TRBJ1-3; D is ambiguous. The CDR3 has 16 amino acids. Per germline, CDR1 SGHRS and CDR2 YFSETQ. The V and J ends lost 1 base and 0 bases respectively, with 11 bases between them. The CDR3 DNA follows: TGCGCCAGCAGCTTGTTGGCTACCAGCTCTGGAAACACCATATATTTT. This sequence encodes CASSLLATSSGNTIYF.

V usage is TRBV5-1 and J usage is TRBJ2-7; perhaps D is TRBD1 or TRBD2 (5 bases each). Trimming removed 1 base at V and 2 bases at J, with 16 bases between. CDR3 length: 16 residues. Germline values: CDR1 SGHRS, CDR2 YFSETQ. The CDR3 spells CASSLYAAGAPYEQYF. Here the CDR3 DNA reads TGCGCCAGCAGCTTGTATGCGGCCGGGGCCCCCTACGAGCAGTACTTC.

The chain is built from TRBV28 and TRBJ2-1; D is uncertain. CDR3 length: 12 residues. Trimming removed 5 bases from V and 4 bases from J, with 6 bases in between. Germline assignment: CDR1 MDHEN and CDR2 SYDVKM. The DNA of the CDR3 is TGTGCCAGCAGTCCCCGATACAATGAGCAGTTCTTC. Translating gives CASSPRYNEQFF.

V gene TRBV18 combines with J gene TRBJ2-7; D tentatively reads TRBD1 or TRBD2 (5 bases each). Per germline, CDR1 KGHSH and CDR2 LQKENI. The CDR3 is 13 residues long. The V and J ends lost 1 base and 4 bases respectively, with 8 bases between them. The CDR3 here is CASSPLGRYEQYF. The CDR3 nucleotides read TGTGCCAGCTCACCACTGGGACGTTACGAGCAGTACTTC.

V and J are TRBV5-1 and TRBJ2-1; D not certain. From germline, CDR1 is SGHRS and CDR2 YFSETQ. Trimming left V 0 bases short and J 10 bases short, with 11 bases between. This CDR3 region has 13 residues. In nucleotides, the CDR3 is TGCGCCAGCAGCTTGGAACCCCTCCGAGAGCAGTTCTTC. Translation: CASSLEPLREQFF.

The chain couples TRBV6-6 to TRBJ2-4; 9 bases fit TRBD1. This CDR3 comprises 12 residues. CDR1 MNHNY and CDR2 SVGAGI come from the germline V gene (reference sequence). Losses at the gene ends were 2 bases for V and 15 bases for J; bases not matched to a gene: 5. The CDR3 bases are TGTGCCAGCAGTTACGGCGGGGACAGGGTGTACTTC. The encoded protein is CASSYGGDRVYF.